Sequencing of this T cell receptor (beta chain) was carried out in a study of T cell responses to AZD1222 COVID-19 vaccine. Study-level results: Among the donors, most were white British and more were female, and clonal diversity was possibly underestimated.

Analyses pooled second doses at about 4 or about 12 weeks. Assay: immunoSEQ multiplex PCR; the TCRdb copy retains only in-frame clones and omits some. The sample yields around 270,000 clones, almost 95% seen once. In regard to this clone: The target antigen is unknown.

The receptor's source is an adult who received the AZD1222 COVID-19 vaccine. Specimen: peripheral blood, collected 28 days after the second AZD1222 dose.

CDR3 region: CASSPKWTSGEETQYF. The DNA of the CDR3 is TGTGCCAGCAGCCCCAAGTGGACTAGCGGGGAAGAGACCCAGTACTTC. The chain links TRBV7-9 to TRBJ2-5; 12 nucleotides agree with TRBD2. The CDR3 covers 16 residues. Trimming took 5 bases from V and 3 from J; bases not matched to a gene: 7. CDR1 SEHNR and CDR2 FQNEAQ come from the germline V gene (reference sequence). The whole variable domain, remainder taken from reference TRBV7-9 and TRBJ2-5, is DTGVSQNPRHKITKRGQNVTFRCDPISEHNRLYWYRQTLGQGPEFLTYFQNEAQLEKSRLLSDRFSAERPKGSFSTLEIQRTEQGDSAMYLCASSPKWTSGEETQYFGPGTRLLVL.